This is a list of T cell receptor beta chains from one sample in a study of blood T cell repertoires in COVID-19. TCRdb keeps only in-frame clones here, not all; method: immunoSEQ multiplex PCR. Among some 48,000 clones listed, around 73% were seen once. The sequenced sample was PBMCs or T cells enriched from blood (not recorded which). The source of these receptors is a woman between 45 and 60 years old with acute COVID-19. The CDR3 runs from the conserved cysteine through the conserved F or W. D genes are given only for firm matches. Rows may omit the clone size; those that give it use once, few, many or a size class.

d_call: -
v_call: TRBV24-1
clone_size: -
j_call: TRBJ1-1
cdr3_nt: TGTGCCACCCAGGACTCTAACACTGAAGCTTTCTTT
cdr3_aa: CATQDSNTEAFF

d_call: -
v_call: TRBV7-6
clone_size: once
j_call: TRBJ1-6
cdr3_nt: TGTGCCAGCAGCTCCGTGCAGCCAGGGGCAAATTCACCCCTCCACTTT
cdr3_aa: CASSSVQPGANSPLHF

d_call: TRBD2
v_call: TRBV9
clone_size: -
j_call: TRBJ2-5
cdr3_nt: TGTGCCAGCAGCGTAGAGGCTAGCGGGGGGAAAGAGACCCAGTACTTC
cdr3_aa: CASSVEASGGKETQYF

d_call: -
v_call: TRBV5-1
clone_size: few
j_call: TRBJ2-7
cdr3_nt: TGCGCCAGCAGTGTACAGGCGTCCTACGAGCAGTACTTC
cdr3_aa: CASSVQASYEQYF

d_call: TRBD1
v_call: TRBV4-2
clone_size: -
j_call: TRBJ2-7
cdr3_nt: TGTGCCAGCAGCCAAGGTACAGGGGACGCCTACGAGCAGTACTTC
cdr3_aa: CASSQGTGDAYEQYF

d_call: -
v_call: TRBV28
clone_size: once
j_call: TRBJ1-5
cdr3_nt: TGTGCCAGCAGTCCAAGACGGTGGGGAGAACAGCCCCAGCATTTT
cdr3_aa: CASSPRRWGEQPQHF

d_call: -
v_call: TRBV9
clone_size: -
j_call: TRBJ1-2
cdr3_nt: TGTGCCAGCAGCGAGGGACTCCTGGGGGGCTATGGCTACACCTTC
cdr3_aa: CASSEGLLGGYGYTF

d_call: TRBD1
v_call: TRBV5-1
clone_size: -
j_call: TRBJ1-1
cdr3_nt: TGCGCCAGCAGCCCCGGACAGGGGATTAAAGTGATCACTGAAGCTTTCTTT
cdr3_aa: CASSPGQGIKVITEAFF

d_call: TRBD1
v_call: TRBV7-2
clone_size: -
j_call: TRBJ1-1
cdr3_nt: TGTGCCAGCAGCCCCCGCCCAGGGGGTGAAGCTTTCTTT
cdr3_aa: CASSPRPGGEAFF

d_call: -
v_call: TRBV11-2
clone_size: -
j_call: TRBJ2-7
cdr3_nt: TGTGCCAGCAGCTTCCGTCAGATTCCCTACGAGCAGTACTTC
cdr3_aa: CASSFRQIPYEQYF

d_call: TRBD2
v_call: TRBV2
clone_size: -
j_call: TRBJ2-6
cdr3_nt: TGTGCCAGCACACGGACTAGCGGGGGGGCCCCTGGGGCCAACGTCCTGACTTTC
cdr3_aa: CASTRTSGGAPGANVLTF

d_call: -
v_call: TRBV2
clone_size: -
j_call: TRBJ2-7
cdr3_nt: TGTGCCAGCAGTGCCCCAGGGGGACTAGGATACGAGCAGTACTTC
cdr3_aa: CASSAPGGLGYEQYF

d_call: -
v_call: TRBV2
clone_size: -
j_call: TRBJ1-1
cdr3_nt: TGTGCCAGCAGTCCGGACAGAGATATTGAAGCTTTCTTT
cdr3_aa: CASSPDRDIEAFF

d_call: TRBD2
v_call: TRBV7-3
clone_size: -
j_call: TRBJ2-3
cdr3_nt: TGTGCCAGCAGCTTAGGACTAGCTAGCACAGATACGCAGTATTTT
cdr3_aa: CASSLGLASTDTQYF

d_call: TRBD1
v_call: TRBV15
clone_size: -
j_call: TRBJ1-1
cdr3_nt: TGTGCCACCAGCAGCCCAGGGGGGCTCACTGAAGCTTTCTTT
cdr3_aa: CATSSPGGLTEAFF

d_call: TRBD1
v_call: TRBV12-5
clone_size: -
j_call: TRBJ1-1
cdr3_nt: TGTGCTAGTGGTTTGGATTCCGGGACAGGGGGAGCGTACACTGAAGCTTTCTTT
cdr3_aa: CASGLDSGTGGAYTEAFF

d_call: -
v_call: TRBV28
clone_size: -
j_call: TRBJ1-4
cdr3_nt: TGTGCCAGCAGTTTAAACTCACTTAATGAAAAACTGTTTTTT
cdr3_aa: CASSLNSLNEKLFF

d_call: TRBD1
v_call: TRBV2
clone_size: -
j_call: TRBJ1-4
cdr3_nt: TGTGCCAGCAGACCAGGGGGCGCACCCGAAAAACTGTTTTTT
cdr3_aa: CASRPGGAPEKLFF

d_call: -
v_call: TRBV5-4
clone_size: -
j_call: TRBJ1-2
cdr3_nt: TGTGCCAGCAGCCGGGGGGGTTCTAACTATGGCTACACCTTC
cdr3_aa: CASSRGGSNYGYTF

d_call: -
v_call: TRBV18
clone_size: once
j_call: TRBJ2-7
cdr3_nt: TGTGCCAGCTCACCCTCGAGCCTTCCCCACGAGCAGTACTTC
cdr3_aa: CASSPSSLPHEQYF

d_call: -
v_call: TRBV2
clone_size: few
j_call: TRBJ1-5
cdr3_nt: TGTGCCAGCAGTGAAGCGCTGGGAAGGGGGCCCCAGCATTTT
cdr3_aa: CASSEALGRGPQHF

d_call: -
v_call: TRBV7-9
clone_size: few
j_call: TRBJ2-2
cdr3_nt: TGTGCCAGCAGCTTAGACAGAGGGTCCGGGGAGCTGTTTTTT
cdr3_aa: CASSLDRGSGELFF

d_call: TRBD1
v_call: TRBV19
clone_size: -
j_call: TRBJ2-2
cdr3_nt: TGTGCCAGTAGCAGACAGGGTGGGGGCACCGGGGAGCTGTTTTTT
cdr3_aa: CASSRQGGGTGELFF

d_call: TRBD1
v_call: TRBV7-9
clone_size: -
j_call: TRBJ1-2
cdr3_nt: TGTGCCAGCAGCTCGGGACAGGGGATGAACTATGGCTACACCTTC
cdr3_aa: CASSSGQGMNYGYTF

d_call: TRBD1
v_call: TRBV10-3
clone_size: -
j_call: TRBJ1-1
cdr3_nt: TGTGCCATCAGTTTACAGGGGGCCACTGAAGCTTTCTTT
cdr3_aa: CAISLQGATEAFF

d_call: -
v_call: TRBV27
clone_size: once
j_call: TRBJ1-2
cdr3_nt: TGTGCCAGCAGTTTAAACGCCCAGGGGTTCCCTTATGGCTACACCTTC
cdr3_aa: CASSLNAQGFPYGYTF

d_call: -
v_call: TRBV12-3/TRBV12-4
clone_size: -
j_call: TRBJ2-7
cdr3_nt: TGTGCCAGCGGGGGGGGCGCCGAGCAGTACTTC
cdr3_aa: CASGGGAEQYF

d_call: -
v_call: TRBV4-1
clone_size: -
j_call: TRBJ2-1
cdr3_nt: TGCGCCAGCAGCCAAGAGATCGTAGCGAGCTCCTACAATGAGCAGTTCTTC
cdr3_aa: CASSQEIVASSYNEQFF

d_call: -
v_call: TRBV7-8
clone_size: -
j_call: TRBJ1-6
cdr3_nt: TGTGCCAGCAGCTTAGCGACAGATAATTCACCCCTCCACTTT
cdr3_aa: CASSLATDNSPLHF

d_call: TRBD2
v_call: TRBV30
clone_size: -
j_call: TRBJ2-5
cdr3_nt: TGTGCCTGGAGTGTACGGGCTAGCGGGGAAGAGACCCAGTACTTC
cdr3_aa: CAWSVRASGEETQYF

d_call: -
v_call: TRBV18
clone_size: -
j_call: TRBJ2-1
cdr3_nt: TGTGCCAGCTCACCACGAGGGCGGGGGCCGAGCTCCTACAATGAGCAGTTCTTC
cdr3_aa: CASSPRGRGPSSYNEQFF

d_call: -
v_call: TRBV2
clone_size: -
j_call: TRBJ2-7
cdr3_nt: TGTGCCAGCAGTGAAGGAAAGGGGCGAACTGGCTACGAGCAGTACTTC
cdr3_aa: CASSEGKGRTGYEQYF

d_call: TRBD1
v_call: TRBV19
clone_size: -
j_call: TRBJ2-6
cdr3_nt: TGTGCCAGCCGGGACAGGGTCTCTGGGGCCAACGTCCTGACTTTC
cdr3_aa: CASRDRVSGANVLTF

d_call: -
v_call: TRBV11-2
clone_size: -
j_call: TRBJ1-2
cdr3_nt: TGTGCCAGCAGCCTGGGGCAAGGGGTGCGGAATTATGGCTACACCTTC
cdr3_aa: CASSLGQGVRNYGYTF

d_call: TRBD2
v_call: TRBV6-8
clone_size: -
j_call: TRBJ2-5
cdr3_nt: TGTGCCAGCAGTTACGAAGGCGGGGGGTACCAAGAGACCCAGTACTTC
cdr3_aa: CASSYEGGGYQETQYF

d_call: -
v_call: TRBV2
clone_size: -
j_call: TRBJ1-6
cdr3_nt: TGTGCCAGCACCCGTGCGGCTAATTCACCCCTCCACTTT
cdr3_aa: CASTRAANSPLHF

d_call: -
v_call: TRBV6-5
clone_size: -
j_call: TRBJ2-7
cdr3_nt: TGTGCCAGCAGTACAGACAGATACGAGCAGTACTTC
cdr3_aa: CASSTDRYEQYF

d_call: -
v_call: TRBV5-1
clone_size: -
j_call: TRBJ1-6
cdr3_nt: TGCGCCAGCAGCTTACCAGGGATTAATTCACCCCTCCACTTT
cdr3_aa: CASSLPGINSPLHF

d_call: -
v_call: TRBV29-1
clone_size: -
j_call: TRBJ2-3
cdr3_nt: TGCAGCGTTAGCAGTGCGGGCGCGGATACGCAGTATTTT
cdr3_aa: CSVSSAGADTQYF

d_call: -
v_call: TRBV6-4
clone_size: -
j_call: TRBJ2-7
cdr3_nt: TGTGCCAGCAGTCCTCTCTTACAAAAAGCCTACGAGCAGTACTTC
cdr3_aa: CASSPLLQKAYEQYF

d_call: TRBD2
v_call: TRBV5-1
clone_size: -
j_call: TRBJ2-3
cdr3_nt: TGCGCCAGCAGCTCTGGGGTTAGCCCGGGGGGGCCCACAGATACGCAGTATTTT
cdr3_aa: CASSSGVSPGGPTDTQYF

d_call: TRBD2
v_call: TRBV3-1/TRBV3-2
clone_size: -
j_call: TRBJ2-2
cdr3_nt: TGTGCCAGCAGCCAAGCTTCTAGCGGGGGGCGGATCACCGGGGAGCTGTTTTTT
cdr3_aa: CASSQASSGGRITGELFF

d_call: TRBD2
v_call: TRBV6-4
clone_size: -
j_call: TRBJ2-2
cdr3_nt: TGTGCCAGCAGTGCCCGCAGCGGGGGGCGTACCGGGGAGCTGTTTTTT
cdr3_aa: CASSARSGGRTGELFF

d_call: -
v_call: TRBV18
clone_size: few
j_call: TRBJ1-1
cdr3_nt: TGTGCCAGCTCACCGGGCAGGAACACTGAAGCTTTCTTT
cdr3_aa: CASSPGRNTEAFF

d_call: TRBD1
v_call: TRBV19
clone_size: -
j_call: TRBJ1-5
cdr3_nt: TGTGCCAGTAGTCTACTCTCCGGGACAGGCAATCAGCCCCAGCATTTT
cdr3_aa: CASSLLSGTGNQPQHF